This T cell receptor (beta chain) came from a study of technical replicates of blood from several donors. TCRdb keeps only in-frame clones here, not all; method: immunoSEQ multiplex PCR. The sample has some 99,000 clones, approximately 95% seen once. V shed 5 bases and J shed 0 bases, with 12 bases lying between them. The CDR3 covers 15 residues. Germline CDR1 reads SNHLY; CDR2 reads FYNNEI. This receptor was identified in a human donor in good health. Material for sequencing was T cells isolated from PBMCs. V is TRBV2 and J is TRBJ2-3, with a possible D match to TRBD2 (6 bases). The CDR3 spells CASSSVGGSTDTQYF. The CDR3 region has the DNA TGTGCCAGCAGTTCAGTGGGGGGTAGCACAGATACGCAGTATTTT.